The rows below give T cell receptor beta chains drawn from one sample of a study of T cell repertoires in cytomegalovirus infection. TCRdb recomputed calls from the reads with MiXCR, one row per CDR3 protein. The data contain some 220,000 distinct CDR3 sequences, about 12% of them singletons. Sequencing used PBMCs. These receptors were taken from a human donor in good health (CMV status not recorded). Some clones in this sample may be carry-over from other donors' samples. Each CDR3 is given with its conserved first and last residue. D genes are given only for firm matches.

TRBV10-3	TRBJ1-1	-	CAISESGGGTEAFF
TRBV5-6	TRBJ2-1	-	CASSSGTRNEQFF
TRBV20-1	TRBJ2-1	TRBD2	CSASFSASGRRNEQFF
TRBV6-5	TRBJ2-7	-	CASSSPAGSYSYEQYF
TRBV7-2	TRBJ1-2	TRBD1	CASSLAPGTGINYGYTF
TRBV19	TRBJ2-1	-	CASSISANNEQFF
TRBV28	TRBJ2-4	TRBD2	CASRNTPRLAGLAKNIQYF
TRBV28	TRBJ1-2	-	CASSPYRRINYGYTF
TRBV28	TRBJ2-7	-	CASSFRTAYEQYF
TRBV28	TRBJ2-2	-	CASSFSTVNTGELFF
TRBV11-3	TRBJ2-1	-	CASSAGGGRFFKDEQFF
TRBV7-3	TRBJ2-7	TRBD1	CASSRTGPYEQYF
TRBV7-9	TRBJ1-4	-	CASSLSPPRDEKLFF
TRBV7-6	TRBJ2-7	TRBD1	CASSPDRVRFYEQYF
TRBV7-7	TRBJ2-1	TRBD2	CASSKLAGGISSYNEQFF
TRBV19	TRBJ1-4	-	CASSLETVATNEKLFF
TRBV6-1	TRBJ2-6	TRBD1	CASSSGQGGSGANVLTF
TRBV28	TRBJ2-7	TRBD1	CASSFRGSRQYF
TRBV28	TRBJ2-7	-	CASWGQDYEQYF
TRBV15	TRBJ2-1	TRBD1	CATSRDQDRVNEQFF
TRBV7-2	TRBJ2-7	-	CASGPGAGRLNYEQYF
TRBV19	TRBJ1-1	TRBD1	CASSIRQGANTEAFF
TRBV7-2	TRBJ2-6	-	CASSLNPSGANVLTF
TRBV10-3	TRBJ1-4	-	CAISERGTTNEKLFF
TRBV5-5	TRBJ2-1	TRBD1	CASSLRGGDEQFF
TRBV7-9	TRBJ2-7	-	CASSLGNEQYF
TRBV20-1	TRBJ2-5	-	CSAGPKETQYF
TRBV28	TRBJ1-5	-	CASSSLTDGSNQPQHF
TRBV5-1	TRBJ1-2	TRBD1	CASSLDRAYGYTF
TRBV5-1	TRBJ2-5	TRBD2	CASSSQAGQETQYF
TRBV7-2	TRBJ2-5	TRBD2	CASSWSAGAETQYF
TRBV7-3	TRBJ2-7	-	CASSFPVGGFHEQYF
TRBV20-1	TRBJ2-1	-	CSATSGGGLSEQFF
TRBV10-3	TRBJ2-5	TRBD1	CAISEDREETQYF
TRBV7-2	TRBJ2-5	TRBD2	CASSIGTSVAETQYF
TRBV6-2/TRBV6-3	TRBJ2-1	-	CASSYLLSRIPYNEQFF
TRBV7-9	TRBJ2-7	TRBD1	CASSHRAIGTGVYEQYF
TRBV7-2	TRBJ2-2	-	CASSPINGAFGELFF
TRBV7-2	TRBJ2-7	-	CASSLTGFPYEQYF
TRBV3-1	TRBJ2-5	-	CASSQEGRGRETQYF
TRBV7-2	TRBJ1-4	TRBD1	CASSLGRGPEKLFF
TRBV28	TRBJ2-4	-	CASEELAKNIQYF
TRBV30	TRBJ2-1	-	CAWSTLAPSSYNEQFF